What follows are 27 T cell receptor beta chains derived from one specimen sequenced in a study of low-dose radiotherapy and immunotherapy resistance in tumors. The sample's time point: after trial treatment. Regarding treatment: LDRT plus nivolumab, ipilimumab, low-dose cyclophosphamide and aspirin (RACIN trial). Alpha and beta chains were covered, as first-strand cDNA relied on TRAV- and TRBV-specific primers. Amplification, which lasted around 22 PCR cycles, used a constant-region primer and V-primer adapter to amplify TCRs. MiXCR, applied by TCRdb to the reads, yields one record per CDR3 protein. The sample shows under 90,000 distinct CDR3 sequences, 15% to 20% of them seen only once. The specimen was PBMCs, collected after low-dose radiotherapy plus immunotherapy. These receptors originate from a male donor with prostate cancer.

Many counts were recorded for this clonotype. The J gene is TRBJ2-7, the V gene TRBV28, with TRBD2 matching over 13 bases. In germline, CDR1 is MDHEN, CDR2 SYDVKM. The CDR3 extends over 14 amino acids. Unmatched junction bases numbered 2, after V lost 5 bases and J lost 4 bases. CDR3 region: CASSVTSGGYEQYF. The CDR3 bases are TGTGCCAGCAGTGTGACTAGCGGGGGGTACGAGCAGTACTTC.

This clonotype has a count of ten or more. The chain carries TRBV25-1 and TRBJ2-5, with 14 bases matching TRBD2. This CDR3 comprises 18 residues. V shed 1 base and J 2 bases; nucleotides not matched to a gene: 6. Germline V gene sequence: CDR1 MGHDK, CDR2 SYGVNS. The CDR3 sequence: CASSELGTSGSWQETQYF. The CDR3 DNA follows: TGTGCCAGCAGTGAATTGGGGACTAGCGGGAGTTGGCAAGAGACCCAGTACTTC.

This clonotype has at least ten counts. V and J are TRBV20-1 and TRBJ2-2; D is undetermined. Trimming removed 1 base at V and 7 bases at J, with 4 bases between. The germline gives CDR1 DFQATT, CDR2 SNEGSKA (reference sequence). This CDR3 has 11 amino acids. DNA for the CDR3: TGCAGTGCTAGAGTCTACGGGGAGCTGTTTTTT. Translation gives CSARVYGELFF.

The chain recombines TRBV7-3 with TRBJ1-5, with 9 bases lining up with TRBD1. Germline CDR1 and CDR2: SGHTA and FQGTGA. With 5 bases clipped from V and 7 bases from J, the junction kept 6 bases outside the gene matches. The CDR3 consists of 14 residues. The CDR3 loop is CASSPRTGVQPQHF. The CDR3, as DNA: TGTGCCAGCAGCCCCCGGACAGGGGTACAGCCCCAGCATTTT.

This clonotype has a count of ten or more. The rearrangement joins TRBV10-3 to TRBJ2-7, with 8 bases lining up with TRBD1. Unmatched junction bases numbered 2, after V lost 4 bases and J lost 3 bases. Germline V gene lookup returns CDR1 ENHRY and CDR2 SYGVKD. The CDR3 sequence is 13 residues long. The CDR3, as DNA: TGTGCCATCAGTGTTGGACAGGGCTACGAGCAGTACTTC. Amino acids: CAISVGQGYEQYF.

In this sample, this clonotype turned up many times. The rearrangement links TRBV10-3 to TRBJ2-3; possibly TRBD2 for D (6 bases). Looked up from germline, CDR1 is ENHRY and CDR2 is SYGVKD. The CDR3 is 14 residues long. Trimming removed 6 bases from V and 3 bases from J, with 13 bases in between. This chain's CDR3 is CAIRVGTVTDTQYF. CDR3 nucleotide sequence: TGTGCCATCAGGGTGGGGACTGTAACAGATACGCAGTATTTT.

This clonotype was counted many times. This sequence joins TRBV28 and TRBJ2-7; 7 nucleotides align to TRBD2. V lost 5 bases, J lost 4 bases, and 8 bases stayed unmatched. Germline CDR1 is MDHEN and CDR2 is SYDVKM. CDR3 length: 14 residues. The CDR3 DNA is TGTGCCAGCAGTGGGACTACGACAAATTACGAGCAGTACTTC. It specifies CASSGTTTNYEQYF.

This clonotype was observed many times. The genes are TRBV7-8 and TRBJ2-3, with TRBD2 matching 12 bases. There are 16 residues in the CDR3. V dropped 5 bases and J dropped 5; count of bases not matched to a gene: 8. Germline V gene lookup returns CDR1 SGHVS and CDR2 FQNEAQ. The CDR3 nucleotides are TGTGCCAGCAGCGTAGGGCTAGCGGGAGGGCAAGATACGCAGTATTTT. Its protein product is CASSVGLAGGQDTQYF.

This clonotype was seen many times. The chain employs TRBV7-9 and TRBJ2-5; 9 bases are shared with TRBD2. V trimming: 5 bases; J trimming: 1 base; junction bases outside the gene matches: 8. In germline, CDR1 is SEHNR, CDR2 FQNEAQ (reference sequence). The CDR3 loop spans 16 amino acids. The CDR3 coding sequence is TGTGCCAGCAGCCTAGACGCGGGAGGGCTCCAAGAGACCCAGTACTTC. This translates into CASSLDAGGLQETQYF.

This clonotype was counted at least ten times. This chain uses TRBV30 with TRBJ2-7, with TRBD2 matching 7 bases. V shed 0 bases, J shed 4 bases, and the junction held 6 bases outside the gene matches. CDR1 is GTSNPN, CDR2 SVGIG, per germline (reference sequence). CDR3 length: 14 residues. This chain's CDR3 is CAWSVGGSTYEQYF. For the CDR3, the DNA is TGTGCCTGGAGTGTGGGCGGGAGCACGTACGAGCAGTACTTC.

In its sample, this clonotype was seen many times. The V call is TRBV19, the J call TRBJ2-1; possible D gene TRBD2, 5 bases. Germline-derived CDR1 and CDR2 are LNHDA and SQIVND (reference sequence). V was cut by 4 bases and J by 7 bases, with 11 bases left in between. This CDR3 spans 13 amino acids. In nucleotides, the CDR3 is TGTGCCAGTAGTACCACCCGCGGGAATGAGCAGTTCTTC. Protein: CASSTTRGNEQFF. Supplemented by reference TRBV19 and TRBJ2-1, the full variable domain reads DGGITQSPKYLFRKEGQNVTLSCEQNLNHDAMYWYRQDPGQGLRLIYYSQIVNDFQKGDIAEGYSVSREKKESFPLTVTSAQKNPTAFYLCASSTTRGNEQFFGPGTRLTVL.

As to this clonotype: Sequence at one end of the junction differs from germline and may be a read error. V gene TRBV6-1 combines with J gene TRBJ2-2; D unresolved. Looked up from germline, CDR1 is MNHNS and CDR2 is SASEGT. This CDR3 region has 15 residues. CDR3 sequence: CASRRGRANTGELFF. The CDR3 nucleotides are TGTGCCAGCAGGAGAGGCCGAGCGAACACCGGTGAGCTGTTTTTT.

This clonotype came up many times. V usage is TRBV11-2 and J usage is TRBJ1-3, with D maybe TRBD1 (5 bases). Germline values: CDR1 SGHAT, CDR2 FQNNGV. This CDR3 comprises 15 residues. V was shortened by 3 bases and J by 0 bases, with 9 bases between the two germline ends. The CDR3 loop is CASSFAGPSGNTIYF. CDR3 DNA: TGTGCCAGCAGCTTTGCAGGGCCCTCTGGAAACACCATATATTTT.

This clonotype occurred many times. The chain employs TRBV12-3 or TRBV12-4 and TRBJ1-6; D not resolved. The CDR3 covers 15 residues. Between the trimmed V and J ends, which lost 3 bases and 4 bases, there was a span of 10 bases. CDR3 loop: CASSLGLGYNSPLHF. The DNA for the CDR3 is TGTGCCAGCAGTTTGGGTCTGGGGTATAATTCACCCCTCCACTTT.

In this sample, this clonotype turned up many times. The chain carries TRBV20-1 and TRBJ2-2; D call uncertain. Germline V gene sequence: CDR1 DFQATT, CDR2 SNEGSKA (reference sequence). This CDR3 region has 11 residues. The V and J ends lost 1 base and 7 bases respectively, with 4 bases between them. The CDR3 bases are TGCAGTGCTAGAGTGATCGGGGAGCTGTTTTTT. This encodes CSARVIGELFF.

Ten or more counts support this clonotype. CDR3 coding DNA: TGCAGTGCCCCATTGGGCAGGGGATATCAGCCCCAGCATTTT. This gives the protein CSAPLGRGYQPQHF. The rearrangement uses TRBV20-1 and TRBJ1-5; D is perhaps TRBD1 (6 bases). V gave up 6 bases and J gave up 5 bases, with 17 bases separating them. Germline V gives CDR1 DFQATT, CDR2 SNEGSKA (reference sequence). This CDR3 has 14 residues.

This clonotype was observed at least ten times. This chain links TRBV28 with TRBJ2-1, with 11 bases lining up with TRBD2. CDR3 length: 17 residues. Germline trimming cut 5 bases from V and 8 bases from J; bases unmatched to any gene: 14. Germline values: CDR1 MDHEN, CDR2 SYDVKM. The CDR3 DNA is TGTGCCAGCAGTCCCCTCCCTAGCGGGAGGTTAATCCATGAGCAGTTCTTC. It translates to CASSPLPSGRLIHEQFF.

This clonotype was counted at least ten times. The V gene is TRBV7-9, the J gene TRBJ2-5; D gene ambiguous. V was clipped by 3 bases and J by 9 bases, with 14 bases between them. The CDR3 extends over 13 amino acids. Germline V gives CDR1 SEHNR, CDR2 FQNEAQ (reference sequence). CDR3: CASSFAAPRAQYF. DNA of the CDR3: TGTGCCAGCAGCTTTGCCGCACCCCGGGCCCAGTACTTC.

This clonotype was seen at least ten times. The rearrangement uses TRBV28 and TRBJ2-3; 15 bases are a match to TRBD2. V gave up 5 bases and J gave up 6 bases; unmatched junction bases: 3. This CDR3 has 15 residues. Germline loops: CDR1 MDHEN, CDR2 SYDVKM. CDR3 sequence (DNA): TGTGCCAGCAGTCCGGGACTAGCGGGAGGTGATACGCAGTATTTT. As protein: CASSPGLAGGDTQYF.

This clonotype appeared many times. V gene TRBV20-1 combines with J gene TRBJ2-7; 9 bases are shared with TRBD1. The CDR3 totals 13 residues. After removal of 6 bases from V and 2 bases from J, the junction contained 5 bases not matched to a gene. The germline V gene has CDR1 DFQATT and CDR2 SNEGSKA (reference sequence). The CDR3 coding sequence is TGCAGTGCGTATGACAGGGGGACCTACGAGCAGTACTTC. Translation gives CSAYDRGTYEQYF.

This clonotype was seen at least ten times. V usage is TRBV2 and J usage is TRBJ2-6; D unclear. The CDR3 length is 17 residues. Trimming cost V 3 bases and J 0 bases, with 12 bases left between them. The germline V gene has CDR1 SNHLY and CDR2 FYNNEI. The CDR3 sequence is CASSDNRWYSGANVLTF. For the CDR3, the DNA is TGTGCCAGCAGTGACAACAGATGGTACTCTGGGGCCAACGTCCTGACTTTC.

This clonotype was picked up one time. A junction boundary mismatches the germline segment, possibly from a read error. The rearrangement links TRBV29-1 to TRBJ2-7; 7 positions match TRBD1. CDR3 length equals 13 residues. CDR1 is SQVTM and CDR2 is ANQGSEA in the germline V gene. CDR3 sequence reads: CCVAETGSGEQYF. Written as DNA, the CDR3 is TGCTGCGTCGCCGAGACAGGGTCTGGGGAGCAGTACTTC.

This clonotype was recorded at least ten times. The chain uses TRBV15 and TRBJ1-5; possibly TRBD1 for D (5 bases). V was shortened by 0 bases and J by 4 bases, with 7 bases between the two germline ends. Germline values: CDR1 LNHNV, CDR2 YYDKDF (reference sequence). The CDR3 covers 14 residues. CDR3 nucleotide sequence: TGTGCCACCAGCAGAGATACAGGAAATCAGCCCCAGCATTTT. It yields the protein CATSRDTGNQPQHF. The whole variable domain, filled in from reference TRBV15 and TRBJ1-5, reads DAMVIQNPRYQVTQFGKPVTLSCSQTLNHNVMYWYQQKSSQAPKLLFHYYDKDFNNEADTPDNFQSRRPNTSFCFLDIRSPGLGDTAMYLCATSRDTGNQPQHFGDGTRLSIL.

This chain joins TRBV2 and TRBJ2-3; TRBD1 agrees at 9 bases. Germline CDR1 SNHLY, CDR2 FYNNEI. V gave up 6 bases and J gave up 5 bases; unmatched junction bases: 12. The CDR3 covers 16 residues. CDR3 loop: CASRAMGQGRGDTQYF. CDR3 nucleotides: TGTGCCAGCAGGGCTATGGGACAGGGCAGAGGAGATACGCAGTATTTT.

This clonotype appeared many times. V gene TRBV20-1 combines with J gene TRBJ2-4; 7 bases map to TRBD1. Trimming took 0 bases from V and 9 from J; bases not matched to a gene: 8. The CDR3 runs 14 residues. Germline V gene data show CDR1 as DFQATT and CDR2 as SNEGSKA (reference sequence). CDR3 in DNA: TGCAGTGCTAGAGATCGACAGGGATGGGGCATTCAGTACTTC. Protein: CSARDRQGWGIQYF.

This clonotype appeared many times. The chain carries TRBV7-2 and TRBJ2-1; a weak D match, TRBD2 (6 bases). From germline, CDR1 is SGHTA and CDR2 FQGNSA. The CDR3 extends over 14 amino acids. With 6 bases removed from V and 7 bases from J, the gap between germline ends came to 16 bases. The CDR3 bases are TGTGCCAGCAGACCCTCCGGGACTCCAAATGAGCAGTTCTTC. Protein sequence: CASRPSGTPNEQFF.

The rearrangement joins TRBV19 to TRBJ1-5; D is undetermined. V lost 4 bases to trimming and J lost 0 bases, with 10 bases between them. The CDR3 runs 15 residues. Germline CDR1 reads LNHDA; CDR2 reads SQIVND (reference sequence). This CDR3 reads CASSTAYNSNQPQHF. The CDR3 coding sequence is TGTGCCAGTAGTACGGCATATAATAGCAATCAGCCCCAGCATTTT.